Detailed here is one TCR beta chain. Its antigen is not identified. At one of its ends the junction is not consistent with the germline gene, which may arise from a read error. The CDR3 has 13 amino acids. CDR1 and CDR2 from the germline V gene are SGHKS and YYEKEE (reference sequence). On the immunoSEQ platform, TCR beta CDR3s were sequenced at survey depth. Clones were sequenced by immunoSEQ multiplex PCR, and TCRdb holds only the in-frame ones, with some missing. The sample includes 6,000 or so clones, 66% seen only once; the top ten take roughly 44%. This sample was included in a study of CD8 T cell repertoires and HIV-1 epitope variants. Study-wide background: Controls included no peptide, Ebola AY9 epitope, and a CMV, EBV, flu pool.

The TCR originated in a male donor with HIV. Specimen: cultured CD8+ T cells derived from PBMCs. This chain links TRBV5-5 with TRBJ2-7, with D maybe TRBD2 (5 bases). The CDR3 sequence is CASSQDEGYEQYF. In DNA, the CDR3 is TGCGCCAGCAGCCAAGATGAGGGCTACGAGCAGTACTTC. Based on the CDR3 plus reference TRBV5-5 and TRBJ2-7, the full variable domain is DAGVTQSPTHLIKTRGQQVTLRCSPISGHKSVSWYQQVLGQGPQFIFQYYEKEERGRGNFPDRFSARQFPNYSSELNVNALLLGDSALYLCASSQDEGYEQYFGPGTRLTVT.